The 19 T cell receptor beta chains below come from one sample, sequenced in a study of blood T cell repertoires in COVID-19. Method: immunoSEQ multiplex PCR; TCRdb's copy keeps in-frame clones and lacks some. The profile shows about 430,000 clones, around nine tenths of them singletons. The sequencing input was PBMCs or T cells enriched from blood (not recorded which). The receptor set was obtained from a woman aged 18-29 years who had been exposed to COVID-19.

This chain joins TRBV4-1 and TRBJ2-1, with 12 bases lining up with TRBD2. V lost 5 bases, J lost 9 bases, and 8 bases stayed unmatched. Germline CDR1 is MGHRA and CDR2 is YSYEKL. CDR3 length: 15 amino acids. The CDR3 spells CASSALAGGRGEQFF. For the CDR3, the DNA is TGCGCCAGCAGCGCACTAGCGGGAGGCCGTGGTGAGCAGTTCTTC.

The gene calls are TRBV28 and TRBJ1-1; unclear D gene. CDR3 length equals 16 residues. Trimming took off 6 bases at V and 0 bases at J, with 17 bases between the two ends. CDR1 is MDHEN and CDR2 is SYDVKM in the germline V gene. The CDR3 loop is CASSPIIGSMNTEAFF. CDR3 in DNA: TGTGCCAGCAGCCCTATCATCGGGTCGATGAACACTGAAGCTTTCTTT.

The CDR3 nucleotides are TGTGCCAGCTCCTCCGGGACTAGGACCTCGTCGGAGCAGTTCTTC. It codes for CASSSGTRTSSEQFF. The chain links TRBV18 to TRBJ2-1, with 8 bases fitting TRBD2. The J segment lost 10 bases and the V segment lost 6 bases, leaving 14 bases of the junction unmatched. CDR1 is KGHSH and CDR2 is LQKENI in the germline V gene. The CDR3 is 15 amino acids.

V is TRBV7-2 and J is TRBJ2-1, with TRBD1 matching over 7 bases. Germline CDR1 and CDR2: SGHTA and FQGNSA. This CDR3 spans 16 amino acids. V lost 5 bases and J lost 6; bases outside the gene matches: 13. CDR3 residues: CASSLTTGTAFNEQFF. The CDR3 region has the DNA TGTGCCAGCAGCCTTACTACCGGGACAGCCTTCAATGAGCAGTTCTTC.

This clone was seen a single time. J is TRBJ1-5 and V is TRBV2; no firm D call. The germline V gene has CDR1 SNHLY and CDR2 FYNNEI. V lost 6 bases to trimming and J lost 6 bases, with 12 bases between them. The CDR3 sequence is 13 residues long. The CDR3 DNA reads TGTGCCAGCAGCCTCCAATTAGTTCAGCCCCAGCATTTT. It codes for CASSLQLVQPQHF.

This chain uses TRBV2 with TRBJ1-5; 10 nucleotides agree with TRBD1. J was trimmed by 6 bases and V by 5 bases; bases with no gene match: 13. Germline V gives CDR1 SNHLY, CDR2 FYNNEI. This CDR3 is built from 17 residues. The CDR3 protein is CASSKWSGTGEGQPQHF. In DNA, the CDR3 is TGTGCCAGCAGTAAGTGGAGCGGGACAGGGGAAGGTCAGCCCCAGCATTTT.

V is TRBV21-1 and J is TRBJ2-1; TRBD2 was called by the table and not checked on the DNA. TRBV21-1 is a listed pseudogene. The CDR3 has 15 residues. In nucleotides, the CDR3 is TGTGCCAGCAGCAAAACGGGGGGACCTTACAATGAGCAGTTCTTC. This codes for CASSKTGGPYNEQFF.

The rearrangement uses TRBV5-1 and TRBJ2-2, with D hard to call. V was cut by 0 bases and J by 4 bases, with 7 bases left in between. The CDR3 is made up of 14 amino acids. CDR1 SGHRS and CDR2 YFSETQ come from the germline V gene. The CDR3 is CASSLDGITGELFF. The CDR3 nucleotides read TGCGCCAGCAGCTTGGACGGTATCACCGGGGAGCTGTTTTTT. The full variable domain, its missing parts supplied by reference TRBV5-1 and TRBJ2-2, is KAGVTQTPRYLIKTRGQQVTLSCSPISGHRSVSWYQQTPGQGLQFLFEYFSETQRNKGNFPGRFSGRQFSNSRSEMNVSTLELGDSALYLCASSLDGITGELFFGEGSRLTVL.

In its sample, this clone was seen a few times. This chain links TRBV2 with TRBJ1-1; no clear D gene. CDR3 length equals 13 residues. V lost 8 bases, J lost 1 base, and 11 bases lay in between. Germline V gene data show CDR1 as SNHLY and CDR2 as FYNNEI. CDR3 region: CASLKHPNTEAFF. CDR3 coding DNA: TGTGCCAGCTTAAAACACCCGAACACTGAAGCTTTCTTT.

Points on this clone: Other nucleotide sequences from this sample produce the same CDR3. V and J are TRBV19 and TRBJ2-7; 7 positions agree with TRBD1. Trimming cost V 5 bases and J 0 bases; bases outside gene matches: 7. This CDR3 comprises 15 residues. Per the germline V gene, CDR1 is LNHDA and CDR2 is SQIVND (reference sequence). The CDR3 region has the DNA TGTGCCAGTAGTCCGAGGACAGGCGGCTCCTACGAGCAGTACTTC. It specifies CASSPRTGGSYEQYF.

The chain couples TRBV5-1 to TRBJ1-3; maybe TRBD1 (5 bases). The CDR3 runs to 14 residues. Trimming removed 7 bases from V and 0 bases from J, with 11 bases in between. Germline assignment: CDR1 SGHRS and CDR2 YFSETQ. CDR3 in DNA: TGCGCCAGCCAACTTGACAGCTCTGGAAACACCATATATTTT. Residues: CASQLDSSGNTIYF. Using reference TRBV5-1 and TRBJ1-3 for the parts outside the CDR3, the full variable domain is KAGVTQTPRYLIKTRGQQVTLSCSPISGHRSVSWYQQTPGQGLQFLFEYFSETQRNKGNFPGRFSGRQFSNSRSEMNVSTLELGDSALYLCASQLDSSGNTIYFGEGSWLTVV.

The CDR3 reads CASTGLPYNEQFF. CDR3 nucleotides: TGTGCCAGCACGGGACTACCGTACAATGAGCAGTTCTTC. This chain connects TRBV6-5 to TRBJ2-1; 7 nucleotides match TRBD2. V gave up 7 bases and J gave up 4 bases; unmatched junction bases: 4. The germline gives CDR1 MNHEY, CDR2 SVGAGI. There are 13 residues in the CDR3.

The chain is built from TRBV3-1 (or the pseudogene TRBV3-2) and TRBJ2-3, with D possibly TRBD2 on 5 matching bases. The ends were cut back, 6 bases at V and 4 bases at J, with 11 bases in the middle. Germline loops: CDR1 LGHDT, CDR2 YNNKEL (reference sequence). There are 13 residues in the CDR3. CDR3 in DNA: TGTGCCAGCAGAAAACTAGGATCAGATACGCAGTATTTT. It translates to CASRKLGSDTQYF.

This sequence joins TRBV28 and TRBJ1-1, with TRBD1 matching over 11 bases. The germline V gene has CDR1 MDHEN and CDR2 SYDVKM. The CDR3 length is 16 residues. V trimming: 3 bases; J trimming: 3 bases; junction bases outside the gene matches: 6. DNA for the CDR3: TGTGCCAGCAGTTTGAGGGACAGGGGGTTTGACACTGAAGCTTTCTTT. Its translation is CASSLRDRGFDTEAFF.

The rearrangement joins TRBV28 to TRBJ2-7; TRBD2 might be the D (5 bases). The CDR3 totals 13 residues. The V and J ends lost 6 bases and 2 bases respectively, with 11 bases between them. CDR1 is MDHEN and CDR2 is SYDVKM in the germline V gene. The CDR3 here is CASSLDGTYEQYF. The CDR3 coding sequence is TGTGCCAGCAGCCTGGACGGGACCTACGAGCAGTACTTC.

The chain employs TRBV5-8 and TRBJ1-2; D may be TRBD1 (5 bases). CDR3 length equals 14 residues. The germline V gene encodes CDR1 SGHTS and CDR2 YDEGEE. V was trimmed by 4 bases and J by 0 bases, leaving 10 bases between them. CDR3 sequence (DNA): TGTGCCAGCAGCCGGGGGGGATCTAACTATGGCTACACCTTC. Amino acids: CASSRGGSNYGYTF.

The rearrangement links TRBV6-1 to TRBJ2-7; D is possibly TRBD2 (5 bases). The germline V gene has CDR1 MNHNS and CDR2 SASEGT. The CDR3 loop spans 16 amino acids. Deletions cut 4 bases from V and 2 bases from J, with 18 bases between. The CDR3, as DNA: TGTGCCAGCAGTGCAGGACGGGGAAGAGGGACCTACGAGCAGTACTTC. Translation gives CASSAGRGRGTYEQYF.

The rearrangement uses TRBV2 and TRBJ2-5; 9 bases align to TRBD2. Trimming removed 7 bases from V and 5 bases from J; junction bases left unmatched: 11. CDR3 size: 15 residues. Germline V lookup: CDR1 SNHLY, CDR2 FYNNEI. The CDR3 nucleotides read TGTGCCAGCAATAAAAGAGCGGGGGGCGGGGAGACCCAGTACTTC. This translates into CASNKRAGGGETQYF.

This chain links TRBV7-9 with TRBJ2-1; unclear D gene. CDR1 SEHNR and CDR2 FQNEAQ come from the germline V gene (reference sequence). CDR3 length equals 16 residues. Trimming left V 5 bases short and J 3 bases short, with 17 bases between. CDR3 region: CASSHRRPVIYNEQFF. CDR3 sequence (DNA): TGTGCCAGCAGCCACAGACGACCCGTTATCTACAATGAGCAGTTCTTC.